The subject of this entry is one T cell receptor beta chain. Its specificity is not known. The data were obtained in a study of T cell repertoires in cytomegalovirus infection. Study-level information: Public TCR beta signatures indicated both CMV infection and matching HLA type. Study-wide findings and caveats: Pooled public TCR beta family frequency picked out CMV carriers with the relevant HLA. Clonotype analysis showed dominance of the ex vivo response by HLA-C-restricted CMV-specific TCR beta clonotypes.

The CDR3 has 15 amino acids. Germline-derived CDR1 and CDR2 are ENHRY and SYGVKD. V shed 4 bases and J 3 bases; nucleotides not matched to a gene: 6. TCRdb used MiXCR to reprocess the reads, holding one entry per CDR3 protein. The repertoire holds 150,000 to 200,000 distinct CDR3 sequences, with about 28% as singletons. The chain links TRBV10-3 to TRBJ2-7; 10 bases line up with TRBD2. The TCR was taken from a human donor in good health (CMV status not recorded). Some clones in this sample may be carry-over from other donors' samples. Input material: PBMCs. The CDR3 sequence is CAISAYRLAGYEQYF. CDR3 nucleotides: TGTGCCATCAGTGCGTATCGACTAGCGGGCTACGAGCAGTACTTC.